The rows below give T cell receptor beta chains drawn from one sample of a study of CD8 T cells in ankylosing spondylitis. MiXCR was run by TCRdb on the 5' RACE reads, yielding one entry per CDR3 protein. The sample contains around 770,000 distinct CDR3 sequences, over 9.5% of which appear only once. The material sequenced was blood, either unsorted or a sorted T cell fraction (not recorded which). These receptors all come from a male donor with ankylosing spondylitis. Both conserved end residues are part of each CDR3. D genes are given only for firm matches. Part of the rows lack a size; the others show once, few, many or a class for expanded clones.

cdr3_nt: TGTGCCAGCAGTGATCCTGGACTAGCGGGAGTGGAGCAGTTCTTC
cdr3_aa: CASSDPGLAGVEQFF
v_call: TRBV25-1
clone_size: few
j_call: TRBJ2-1
d_call: TRBD2

cdr3_nt: TGTGCCACCAGTGATTTACCGAAGAGCTCCTACGAGCAGTACTTC
cdr3_aa: CATSDLPKSSYEQYF
v_call: TRBV24-1
clone_size: NA
j_call: TRBJ2-7
d_call: NA

cdr3_nt: TGTGCCAGCAGCCAGAGGACTGGGGCCTACGAGCAGTACTTC
cdr3_aa: CASSQRTGAYEQYF
v_call: TRBV7-2
clone_size: few
j_call: TRBJ2-7
d_call: NA

cdr3_nt: TGTGCCAGTAGTATAGGGACTTCTACAAGCTCCTACAATGAGCAGTTCTTC
cdr3_aa: CASSIGTSTSSYNEQFF
v_call: TRBV19
clone_size: NA
j_call: TRBJ2-1
d_call: NA

cdr3_nt: TGCAGCGTTGGCCTGGGACAGGACAGCACAGATACGCAGTATTTT
cdr3_aa: CSVGLGQDSTDTQYF
v_call: TRBV29-1
clone_size: NA
j_call: TRBJ2-3
d_call: TRBD1

cdr3_nt: TGTGCAAGTCGCTCCGAGAAGTTTGATGGCTACACCTTC
cdr3_aa: CASRSEKFDGYTF
v_call: TRBV12-2
clone_size: few
j_call: TRBJ1-2
d_call: NA

cdr3_nt: TGTGCCAGCAGTTATCGGACAGATCGCGGGGAGCTGTTTTTT
cdr3_aa: CASSYRTDRGELFF
v_call: TRBV6-2/TRBV6-3
clone_size: NA
j_call: TRBJ2-2
d_call: NA

cdr3_nt: TGTGCCAGCAGTGGAGGCCCTAGGACAGCGGCGGGAGTTATCGGGGAGCTGTTTTTT
cdr3_aa: CASSGGPRTAAGVIGELFF
v_call: TRBV6-1
clone_size: few
j_call: TRBJ2-2
d_call: NA

cdr3_nt: TGCAGTGCTCTCCGAGCAGGGGGTGAGACCCAGTACTTC
cdr3_aa: CSALRAGGETQYF
v_call: TRBV20-1
clone_size: NA
j_call: TRBJ2-5
d_call: TRBD1

cdr3_nt: TGCAGTGCTAGACACCCCCACGGAAACACCATATATTTT
cdr3_aa: CSARHPHGNTIYF
v_call: TRBV20-1
clone_size: NA
j_call: TRBJ1-3
d_call: NA

cdr3_nt: TGTGCCAGCAGCTTGACAGGGAAGGGCAATCAGCCCCAGCATTTT
cdr3_aa: CASSLTGKGNQPQHF
v_call: TRBV12-3/TRBV12-4
clone_size: few
j_call: TRBJ1-5
d_call: TRBD1

cdr3_nt: TGCAGTGCTTTAGGCGACAGGGGGTTCTACAATGAGCAGTTCTTC
cdr3_aa: CSALGDRGFYNEQFF
v_call: TRBV20-1
clone_size: few
j_call: TRBJ2-1
d_call: TRBD1

cdr3_nt: TGCAGTGCTATCCGGGTCCCCTCGGGTGGAGATACGCAGTATTTT
cdr3_aa: CSAIRVPSGGDTQYF
v_call: TRBV20-1
clone_size: many
j_call: TRBJ2-3
d_call: NA

cdr3_nt: TGCAGCGTTGCGTCTCCTCTTCGCTACGAGCAGTACTTC
cdr3_aa: CSVASPLRYEQYF
v_call: TRBV29-1
clone_size: many
j_call: TRBJ2-7
d_call: NA

cdr3_nt: TGCAGTGCTAGAGACCAGGTGATAGGCCAAGTCCGCTACGAGCAGTACTTC
cdr3_aa: CSARDQVIGQVRYEQYF
v_call: TRBV20-1
clone_size: NA
j_call: TRBJ2-7
d_call: NA

cdr3_nt: TGCAGTGCTAGAGGACCCCCCCGAACCCTGGGGACCCAGTACTTC
cdr3_aa: CSARGPPRTLGTQYF
v_call: TRBV20-1
clone_size: NA
j_call: TRBJ2-5
d_call: NA

cdr3_nt: TGTGCCAGCAGCACAGGGGTTTATGGCTACACCTTC
cdr3_aa: CASSTGVYGYTF
v_call: TRBV12-3/TRBV12-4
clone_size: many
j_call: TRBJ1-2
d_call: TRBD1

cdr3_nt: TGCGCCAGCAGCCAAAAGATGGGGGGCTGGGGCACCGGGGAGCTGTTTTTT
cdr3_aa: CASSQKMGGWGTGELFF
v_call: TRBV4-3
clone_size: NA
j_call: TRBJ2-2
d_call: NA

cdr3_nt: TGCGCCAGCAGCCAAAATTCGGCAGGGGCTGGCACAGATACGCAGTATTTT
cdr3_aa: CASSQNSAGAGTDTQYF
v_call: TRBV4-3
clone_size: NA
j_call: TRBJ2-3
d_call: NA